This T cell receptor beta chain was recorded in a study of blood T cell repertoires in COVID-19. The wider study: T cells, B-cell-depleted T cells, or PBMCs provided the cDNA or gDNA that served as material.

TCRdb's copy holds only in-frame clones and misses some; the assay was immunoSEQ multiplex PCR. The sample contains 99,000 or so clones, roughly 82% of which appear only once. V lost 2 bases and J 4 bases, leaving 13 bases between the germline ends. This CDR3 comprises 14 residues. Per germline, CDR1 SGHRS and CDR2 YFSETQ. The sample taken for sequencing was peripheral blood. The chain combines TRBV5-1 with TRBJ2-7; D gene uncertain. This sequence originates from a man between 60 and 70 years old with acute or convalescent COVID-19. As DNA, the CDR3 is TGCGCCAGCAGCTTTGCCAGAGGATCGTACGAGCAGTACTTC. It encodes CASSFARGSYEQYF.